A single sample gave rise to the 12 T cell receptor beta chains below, sequenced in a study of blood T cells in healthy people across ages. For the second PCR, which ran for about 7 to 11 cycles, a sample-barcoded 5' primer and a J-beta primer mix were used. TCRdb re-called the 5' RACE reads with MiXCR, one entry per CDR3 protein. Here the sample spans under 2 million distinct CDR3 sequences, 34% being singletons. The sample consisted of blood. These receptors were obtained from a woman aged 25 to 39 in good health.

V and J are TRBV4-1 and TRBJ1-2; D is perhaps TRBD1 (5 bases). CDR3 length equals 16 residues. The V end lost 0 bases, the J end lost 6 bases, and 17 bases lay between the germline ends. Germline CDR1 reads MGHRA; CDR2 reads YSYEKL. The CDR3 loop reads CASSQDQGRACDGYTF. The CDR3 nucleotides read TGCGCCAGCAGCCAAGATCAGGGCAGAGCATGTGATGGCTACACCTTC.

This sequence joins TRBV7-8 and TRBJ1-3, with 8 bases that match TRBD1. The CDR3 has 21 amino acids. Trimming at V came to 1 base and at J to 4 bases, leaving 21 bases not matched to a gene. Per germline, CDR1 SGHVS and CDR2 FQNEAQ. The CDR3 nucleotides read TGTGCCAGCAGCTTAGTTAGGGCGGACAGGGAGAGAGAGGTTGACGGAAACACCATATATTTT. It encodes CASSLVRADREREVDGNTIYF.

The chain has TRBV12-3 or TRBV12-4 and TRBJ2-1, with D possibly called TRBD1 or TRBD2 (5 bases each). The CDR3 contains 18 residues. Trimming pared 7 bases from V and 7 bases from J, leaving 29 bases between. The CDR3 is CASTGTELTTIDSNEQFF. CDR3 sequence (DNA): TGTGCCAGCACCGGGACGGAGCTAACGACGATCGACTCGAATGAGCAGTTCTTC.

In this sample, this clonotype turned up many times. Germline is not matched at one junction end, which may reflect a read error. The rearrangement uses TRBV4-1 and TRBJ2-7; 9 bases align to TRBD1. Germline V CDR1 and CDR2: MGHRA, YSYEKL. The CDR3 has 13 residues. CDR3 region: CASSQTGGYEQYF. The CDR3 DNA is TGTGCCAGCTCACAGACAGGGGGTTACGAGCAGTACTTC.

The chain has TRBV27 and TRBJ2-7; TRBD2 is a possible D gene (6 bases). The CDR3 is made up of 14 amino acids. The germline V and J ends were trimmed by 5 bases and 2 bases, with 13 bases remaining between them. The V gene's germline CDR1 is MNHEY and CDR2 SMNVEV (reference sequence). CDR3 region: CASSQYGGAYEQYF. The CDR3 DNA reads TGTGCCAGCAGTCAGTACGGGGGAGCCTACGAGCAGTACTTC.

The V and J genes are TRBV15 and TRBJ2-3; unclear D gene. In germline, CDR1 is LNHNV, CDR2 YYDKDF (reference sequence). This CDR3 is built from 15 residues. Trimming left V 5 bases short and J 0 bases short, with 12 bases between. CDR3 residues: CATSAHRTSTDTQYF. The CDR3 bases are TGTGCCACCAGCGCCCACAGAACTAGCACAGATACGCAGTATTTT.

Only a few counts were recorded for this clonotype. V and J are TRBV7-9 and TRBJ2-3, with 9 nucleotides matching TRBD2. With V trimmed by 5 bases and J by 4 bases, 7 bases remained unmatched. Germline CDR1 SEHNR, CDR2 FQNEAQ (reference sequence). There are 15 residues in the CDR3. The CDR3 here is CASSPREGGADTQYF. CDR3 DNA: TGTGCCAGCAGCCCGCGGGAGGGCGGCGCAGATACGCAGTATTTT.

The genes are TRBV7-8 and TRBJ1-5, with a tentative D call TRBD1 (5 bases). Germline CDR1 and CDR2: SGHVS and FQNEAQ. The V gene lost 5 bases and the J gene lost 7 bases, with 15 bases spanning the gap. This CDR3 spans 14 amino acids. CDR3 in DNA: TGTGCCAGCAGCCAGGGACTGGGATACCAGCCCCAGCATTTT. This codes for CASSQGLGYQPQHF.

This clonotype was counted a few times. V gene TRBV7-9 combines with J gene TRBJ1-1; maybe TRBD1 (6 bases). CDR1 and CDR2 from the germline V gene are SEHNR and FQNEAQ (reference sequence). Trimming removed 11 bases from V and 12 bases from J, with 19 bases in between. The CDR3 loop spans 11 amino acids. In DNA, the CDR3 is TGTGCCTTTGGAGGGGGACCTGCGTCTTTCTTT. This sequence encodes CAFGGGPASFF.

In regard to this clonotype: A read error may produce the germline difference seen at one junction end. This chain joins TRBV7-6 and TRBJ2-1; 8 bases are a match to TRBD2. Germline-derived CDR1 and CDR2 are SGHVS and FNYEAQ. CDR3 length equals 13 residues. The CDR3 reads CASNLSPSGEQFF. CDR3 coding DNA: TGTGCCAGCAACTTAAGTCCTAGCGGGGAGCAGTTCTTC.

This clonotype was counted many times. The V and J genes are TRBV6-1 and TRBJ1-5; weak D call: TRBD1 (6 bases). The CDR3 has 13 residues. CDR1 and CDR2 from the germline V gene are MNHNS and SASEGT. Trimming left V 6 bases short and J 1 base short, with 7 bases between. In DNA form, the CDR3 reads TGTGCCAGCAGCGGACAGAGCAATCAGCCCCAGCATTTT. It specifies CASSGQSNQPQHF.

The rearrangement links TRBV5-1 to TRBJ1-1; D gene unclear. The CDR3 length is 14 residues. Germline lookup yields CDR1 SGHRS and CDR2 YFSETQ. Deletions cut 2 bases from V and 3 bases from J, with 11 bases between. DNA for the CDR3: TGCGCCAGCAGCTTTAAGGAGAAGGACACTGAAGCTTTCTTT. The encoded protein is CASSFKEKDTEAFF.